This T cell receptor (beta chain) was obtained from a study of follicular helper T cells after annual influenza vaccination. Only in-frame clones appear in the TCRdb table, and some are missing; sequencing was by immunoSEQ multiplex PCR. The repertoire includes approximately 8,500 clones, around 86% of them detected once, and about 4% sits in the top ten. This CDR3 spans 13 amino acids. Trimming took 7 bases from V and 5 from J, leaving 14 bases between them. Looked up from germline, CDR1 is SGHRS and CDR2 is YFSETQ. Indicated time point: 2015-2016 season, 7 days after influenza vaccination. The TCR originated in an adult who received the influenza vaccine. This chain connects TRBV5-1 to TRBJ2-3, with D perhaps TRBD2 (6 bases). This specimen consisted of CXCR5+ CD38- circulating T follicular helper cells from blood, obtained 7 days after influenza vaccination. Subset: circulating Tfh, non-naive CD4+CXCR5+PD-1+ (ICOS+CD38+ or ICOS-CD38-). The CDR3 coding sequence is TGCGCCAGCTATCACCTCGGGGGAGATACGCAGTATTTT. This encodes CASYHLGGDTQYF.